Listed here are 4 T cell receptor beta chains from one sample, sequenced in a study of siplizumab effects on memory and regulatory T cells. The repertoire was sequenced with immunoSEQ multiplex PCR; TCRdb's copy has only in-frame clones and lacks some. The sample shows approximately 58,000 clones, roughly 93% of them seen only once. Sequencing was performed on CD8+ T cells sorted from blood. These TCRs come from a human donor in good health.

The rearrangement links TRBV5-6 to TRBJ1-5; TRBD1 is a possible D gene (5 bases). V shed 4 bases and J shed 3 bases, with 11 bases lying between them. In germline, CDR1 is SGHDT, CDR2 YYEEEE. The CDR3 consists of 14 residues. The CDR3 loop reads CASSPGPNNQPQHF. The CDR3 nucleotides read TGTGCCAGCAGCCCGGGACCAAACAATCAGCCCCAGCATTTT.

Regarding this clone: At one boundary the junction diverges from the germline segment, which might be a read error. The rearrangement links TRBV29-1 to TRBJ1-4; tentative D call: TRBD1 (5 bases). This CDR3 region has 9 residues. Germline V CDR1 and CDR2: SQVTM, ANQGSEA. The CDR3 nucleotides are TGCAGCGTCGGGGGGTCGTGTGACTTT. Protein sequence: CSVGGSCDF.

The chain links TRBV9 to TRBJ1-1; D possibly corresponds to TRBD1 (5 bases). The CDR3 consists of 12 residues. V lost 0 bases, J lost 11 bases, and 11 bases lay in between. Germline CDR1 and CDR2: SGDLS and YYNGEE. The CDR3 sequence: CASSVEGERAFF. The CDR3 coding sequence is TGTGCCAGCAGCGTAGAAGGGGAGCGGGCTTTCTTT. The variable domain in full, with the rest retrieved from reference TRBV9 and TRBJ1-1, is DSGVTQTPKHLITATGQRVTLRCSPRSGDLSVYWYQQSLDQGLQFLIQYYNGEERAKGNILERFSAQQFPDLHSELNLSSLELGDSALYFCASSVEGERAFFGQGTRLTVV.

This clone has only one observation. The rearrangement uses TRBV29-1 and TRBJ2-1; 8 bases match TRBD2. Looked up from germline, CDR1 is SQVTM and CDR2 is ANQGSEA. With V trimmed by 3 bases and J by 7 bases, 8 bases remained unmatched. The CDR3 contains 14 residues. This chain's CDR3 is CSVDLVSGNNEQFF. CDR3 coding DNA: TGCAGCGTTGATCTGGTTAGCGGGAATAATGAGCAGTTCTTC.